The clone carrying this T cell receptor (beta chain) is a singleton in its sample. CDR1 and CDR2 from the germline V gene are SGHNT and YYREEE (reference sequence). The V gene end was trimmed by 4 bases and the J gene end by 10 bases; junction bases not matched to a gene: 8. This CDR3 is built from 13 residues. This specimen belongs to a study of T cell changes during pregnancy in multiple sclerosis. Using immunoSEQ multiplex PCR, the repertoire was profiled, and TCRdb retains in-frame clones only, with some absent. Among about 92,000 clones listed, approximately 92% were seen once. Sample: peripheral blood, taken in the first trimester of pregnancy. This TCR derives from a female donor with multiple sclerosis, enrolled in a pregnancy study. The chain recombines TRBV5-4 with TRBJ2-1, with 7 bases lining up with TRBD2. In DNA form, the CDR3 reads TGTGCCAGCAGCATTAGAGCGGGAAGAGAGCAGTTCTTC. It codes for CASSIRAGREQFF. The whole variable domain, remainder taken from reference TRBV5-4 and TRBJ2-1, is ETGVTQSPTHLIKTRGQQVTLRCSSQSGHNTVSWYQQALGQGPQFIFQYYREEENGRGNFPPRFSGLQFPNYSSELNVNALELDDSALYLCASSIRAGREQFFGPGTRLTVL.